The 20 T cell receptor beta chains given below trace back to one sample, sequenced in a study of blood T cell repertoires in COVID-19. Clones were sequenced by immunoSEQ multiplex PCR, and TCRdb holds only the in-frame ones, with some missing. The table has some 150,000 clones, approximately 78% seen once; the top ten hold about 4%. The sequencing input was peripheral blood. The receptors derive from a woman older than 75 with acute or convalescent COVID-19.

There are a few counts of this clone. CDR3 nucleotide sequence: TGCAGTGCTACAGGGAATGAGCAGTTCTTC. This sequence encodes CSATGNEQFF. The rearrangement uses TRBV20-1 and TRBJ2-1; perhaps TRBD1 as D (5 bases). Germline CDR1 reads DFQATT; CDR2 reads SNEGSKA (reference sequence). The CDR3 consists of 10 residues. V lost 4 bases and J lost 7, with 5 bases in between.

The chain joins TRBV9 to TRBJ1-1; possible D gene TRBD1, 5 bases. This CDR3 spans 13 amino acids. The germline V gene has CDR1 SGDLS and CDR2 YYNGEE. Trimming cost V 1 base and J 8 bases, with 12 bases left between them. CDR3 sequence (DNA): TGTGCCAGCAGCGTACAGGGAATCGGGGAAGCTTTCTTT. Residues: CASSVQGIGEAFF. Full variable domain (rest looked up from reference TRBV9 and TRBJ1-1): DSGVTQTPKHLITATGQRVTLRCSPRSGDLSVYWYQQSLDQGLQFLIQYYNGEERAKGNILERFSAQQFPDLHSELNLSSLELGDSALYFCASSVQGIGEAFFGQGTRLTVV.

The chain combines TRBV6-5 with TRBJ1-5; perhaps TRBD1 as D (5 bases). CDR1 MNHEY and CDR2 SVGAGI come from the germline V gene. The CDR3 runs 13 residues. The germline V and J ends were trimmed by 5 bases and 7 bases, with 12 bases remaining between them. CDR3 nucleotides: TGTGCCAGCAGTATAGCCGGGGGGCAGCCCCAGCATTTT. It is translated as CASSIAGGQPQHF.

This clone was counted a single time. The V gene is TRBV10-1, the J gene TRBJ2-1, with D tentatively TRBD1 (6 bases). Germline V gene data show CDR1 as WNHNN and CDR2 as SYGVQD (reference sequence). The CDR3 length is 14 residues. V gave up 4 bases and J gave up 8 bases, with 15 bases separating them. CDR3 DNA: TGCGCCAGCAGTGCACCGGGACATAGCTATGAGCAGTTCTTC. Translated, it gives CASSAPGHSYEQFF.

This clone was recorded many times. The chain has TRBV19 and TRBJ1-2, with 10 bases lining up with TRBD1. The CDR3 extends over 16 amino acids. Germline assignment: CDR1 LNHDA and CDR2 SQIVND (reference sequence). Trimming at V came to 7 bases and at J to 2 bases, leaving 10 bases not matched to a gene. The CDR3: CASIGASGQGNYGYTF. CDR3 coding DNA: TGTGCCAGTATAGGGGCGTCGGGACAGGGGAACTATGGCTACACCTTC.

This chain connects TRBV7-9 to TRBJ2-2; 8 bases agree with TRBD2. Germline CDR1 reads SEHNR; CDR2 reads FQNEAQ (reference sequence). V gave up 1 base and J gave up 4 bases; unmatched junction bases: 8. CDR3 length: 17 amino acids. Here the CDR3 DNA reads TGTGCCAGCAGCTTAGTCACCGGGACTAGTTCCACCGGGGAGCTGTTTTTT. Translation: CASSLVTGTSSTGELFF.

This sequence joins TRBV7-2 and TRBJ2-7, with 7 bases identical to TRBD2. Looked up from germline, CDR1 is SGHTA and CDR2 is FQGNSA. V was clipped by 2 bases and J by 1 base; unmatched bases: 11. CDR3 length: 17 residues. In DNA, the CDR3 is TGTGCCAGCAGCTTAAGTGTAGTGGGGGGGATGTCCTACGAGCAGTACTTC. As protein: CASSLSVVGGMSYEQYF.

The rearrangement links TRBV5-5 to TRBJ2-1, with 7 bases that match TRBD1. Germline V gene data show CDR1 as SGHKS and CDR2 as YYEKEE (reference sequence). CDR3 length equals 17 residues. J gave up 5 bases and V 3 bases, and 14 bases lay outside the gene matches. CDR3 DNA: TGTGCCAGCAGCTCCGTTGGGTTCAGGGGGTCGGACAATGAGCAGTTCTTC. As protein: CASSSVGFRGSDNEQFF.

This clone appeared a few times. The DNA of the CDR3 is TGTGCCTGGACCGGAGGACATCAGCCCCAGCATTTT. This codes for CAWTGGHQPQHF. V gene TRBV30 combines with J gene TRBJ1-5; D gene uncertain. Trimming removed 4 bases from V and 5 bases from J, with 9 bases in between. Per the germline V gene, CDR1 is GTSNPN and CDR2 is SVGIG (reference sequence). CDR3 length: 12 amino acids.

CDR3 DNA: TGCGCCAGCAGCCAAGGACGGGATGGCTACACCTTC. Protein: CASSQGRDGYTF. The genes are TRBV4-1 and TRBJ1-2, with no clear D. Deletions cut 1 base from V and 6 bases from J, with 6 bases between. The CDR3 length is 12 residues. The germline CDR1 and CDR2 sequences are MGHRA and YSYEKL.

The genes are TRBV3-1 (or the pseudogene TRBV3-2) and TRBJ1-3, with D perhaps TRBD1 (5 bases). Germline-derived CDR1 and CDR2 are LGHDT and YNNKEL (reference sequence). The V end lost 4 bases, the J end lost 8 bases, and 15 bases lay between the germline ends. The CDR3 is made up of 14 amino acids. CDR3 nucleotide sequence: TGTGCCAGCAGCCCTCGACATAGGGGTGACACCATATATTTT. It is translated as CASSPRHRGDTIYF.

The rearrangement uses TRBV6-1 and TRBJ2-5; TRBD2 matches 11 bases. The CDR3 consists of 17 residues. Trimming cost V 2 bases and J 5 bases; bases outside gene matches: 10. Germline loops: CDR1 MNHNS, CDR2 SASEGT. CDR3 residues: CASSESSSGRARETQYF. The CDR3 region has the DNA TGTGCCAGCAGTGAATCGAGTAGCGGGAGGGCCAGGGAGACCCAGTACTTC.

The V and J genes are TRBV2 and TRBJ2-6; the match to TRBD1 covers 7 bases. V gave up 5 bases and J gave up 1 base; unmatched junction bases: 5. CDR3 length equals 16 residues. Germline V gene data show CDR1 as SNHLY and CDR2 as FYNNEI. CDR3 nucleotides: TGTGCCAGCAGTACTAACAGGGGTTCTGGGGCCAACGTCCTGACTTTC. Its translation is CASSTNRGSGANVLTF. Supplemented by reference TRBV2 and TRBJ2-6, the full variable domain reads EPEVTQTPSHQVTQMGQEVILRCVPISNHLYFYWYRQILGQKVEFLVSFYNNEISEKSEIFDDQFSVERPDGSNFTLKIRSTKLEDSAMYFCASSTNRGSGANVLTFGAGSRLTVL.

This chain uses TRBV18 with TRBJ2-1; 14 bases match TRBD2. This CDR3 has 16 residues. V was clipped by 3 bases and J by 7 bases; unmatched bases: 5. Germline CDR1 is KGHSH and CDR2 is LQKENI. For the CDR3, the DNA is TGTGCCAGCTCACCTGGGACTAGCGGGAGTATTAATGAGCAGTTCTTC. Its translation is CASSPGTSGSINEQFF.

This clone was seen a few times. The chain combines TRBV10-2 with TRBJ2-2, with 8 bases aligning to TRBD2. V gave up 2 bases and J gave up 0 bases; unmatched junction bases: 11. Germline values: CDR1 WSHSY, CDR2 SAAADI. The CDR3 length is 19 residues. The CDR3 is CASSERRLLAATNTGELFF. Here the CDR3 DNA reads TGCGCCAGCAGTGAGCGTAGGTTACTAGCGGCCACGAACACCGGGGAGCTGTTTTTT.

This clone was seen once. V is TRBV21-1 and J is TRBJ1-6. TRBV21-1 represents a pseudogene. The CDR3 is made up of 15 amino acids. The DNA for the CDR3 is TGTGCCAGCAGCAAAGATACGGTTCGCGAGGCACCCCTCCACTTT. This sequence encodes CASSKDTVREAPLHF.

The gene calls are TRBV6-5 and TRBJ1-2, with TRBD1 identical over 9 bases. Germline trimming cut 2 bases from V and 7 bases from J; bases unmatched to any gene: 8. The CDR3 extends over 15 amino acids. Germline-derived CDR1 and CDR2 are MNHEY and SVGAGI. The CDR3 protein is CASSYPGQGVSGYTF. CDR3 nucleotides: TGTGCCAGCAGTTACCCGGGACAGGGAGTGAGTGGCTACACCTTC.

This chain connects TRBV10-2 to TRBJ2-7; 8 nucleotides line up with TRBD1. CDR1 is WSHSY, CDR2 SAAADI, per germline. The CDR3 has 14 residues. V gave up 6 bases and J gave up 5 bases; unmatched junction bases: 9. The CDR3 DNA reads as TGCGCCAGCAGCGAGACGACAGGGGAGGACGAGCAGTACTTC. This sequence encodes CASSETTGEDEQYF.

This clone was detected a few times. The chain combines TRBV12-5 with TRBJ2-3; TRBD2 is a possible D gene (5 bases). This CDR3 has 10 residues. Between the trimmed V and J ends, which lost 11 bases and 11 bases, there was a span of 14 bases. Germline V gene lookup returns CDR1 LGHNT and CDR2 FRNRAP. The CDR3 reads CARQLVMQYF. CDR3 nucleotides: TGTGCTCGCCAACTAGTAATGCAGTATTTT. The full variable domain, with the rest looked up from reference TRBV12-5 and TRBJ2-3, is DARVTQTPRHKVTEMGQEVTMRCQPILGHNTVFWYRQTMMQGLELLAYFRNRAPLDDSGMPKDRFSAEMPDATLATLKIQPSEPRDSAVYFCARQLVMQYFGPGTRLTVL.

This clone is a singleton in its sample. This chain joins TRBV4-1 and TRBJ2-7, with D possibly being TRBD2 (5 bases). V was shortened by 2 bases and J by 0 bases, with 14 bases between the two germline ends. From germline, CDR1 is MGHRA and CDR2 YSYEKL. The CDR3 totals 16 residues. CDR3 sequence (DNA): TGCGCCAGCAGCCAACGCCCGGGGTTCGGCTCCTACGAGCAGTACTTC. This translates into CASSQRPGFGSYEQYF.